A single sample is the source of the 25 T cell receptor beta chains below, sequenced in a study of blood T cell repertoires in COVID-19. Data came from immunoSEQ multiplex PCR; TCRdb stores just in-frame clones and leaves some out. The sample consists of 150,000 to 200,000 clones, about nine tenths of them appearing once. Sequencing was done on a sample of peripheral blood. The receptors come from a man in his sixties or seventies with acute or convalescent COVID-19.

This sequence joins TRBV27 and TRBJ2-3, with 7 positions matching TRBD2. The length of the CDR3 is 16 residues. V lost 10 bases, J lost 0 bases, and 13 bases stayed unmatched. CDR1 is MNHEY, CDR2 SMNVEV, per germline (reference sequence). The CDR3 spells CATSIDRGSSTDTQYF. The DNA of the CDR3 is TGTGCCACCAGCATAGATCGCGGGAGTAGCACAGATACGCAGTATTTT.

The V and J genes are TRBV7-8 and TRBJ2-1, with TRBD1 as a possible D gene (5 bases). The length of the CDR3 is 18 residues. The germline V gene encodes CDR1 SGHVS and CDR2 FQNEAQ. Trimming removed 0 bases at V and 6 bases at J, with 21 bases between. The CDR3 loop is CASSLAQVQESPRNEQFF. CDR3 DNA: TGTGCCAGCAGCTTAGCGCAGGTACAGGAATCCCCTCGCAATGAGCAGTTCTTC.

This chain uses TRBV2 with TRBJ1-1, with D maybe TRBD1 (5 bases). Germline V gene lookup returns CDR1 SNHLY and CDR2 FYNNEI. The V end was cut by 7 bases, the J end by 1 base, with 10 bases between. The CDR3 has 13 amino acids. CDR3 amino acids: CASNRRGNTEAFF. CDR3 coding DNA: TGTGCCAGCAATAGAAGGGGGAACACTGAAGCTTTCTTT.

The chain employs TRBV5-6 and TRBJ1-2; 9 bases line up with TRBD1. The CDR3 is made up of 13 amino acids. The ends lost 4 bases at V and 8 bases at J; junction bases unmatched: 6. CDR1 is SGHDT, CDR2 YYEEEE, per germline. The CDR3 is CASSVQGARGYTF. DNA of the CDR3: TGTGCCAGCAGCGTACAGGGGGCTCGGGGCTACACCTTC.

The V and J genes are TRBV6-1 and TRBJ2-3, with 10 bases lining up with TRBD2. CDR1 is MNHNS and CDR2 is SASEGT in the germline V gene. V gave up 4 bases and J gave up 5 bases; unmatched junction bases: 9. This CDR3 spans 16 amino acids. The CDR3 sequence: CASSAIERGGLDTQYF. CDR3 sequence (DNA): TGTGCCAGCAGTGCAATCGAGCGGGGGGGCCTAGATACGCAGTATTTT.

J is TRBJ1-2 and V is TRBV9; D gene ambiguous. This CDR3 region has 14 residues. Trimming removed 3 bases from V and 1 base from J, with 10 bases in between. Looked up from germline, CDR1 is SGDLS and CDR2 is YYNGEE. The CDR3 protein is CASSGQPGNYGYTF. The DNA for the CDR3 is TGTGCCAGCAGCGGACAACCTGGTAACTATGGCTACACCTTC.

The V gene is TRBV24-1, the J gene TRBJ2-7; 7 bases are shared with TRBD1. The CDR3 spans 14 residues. Trimming took 2 bases from V and 3 from J; bases not matched to a gene: 3. Germline values: CDR1 KGHDR, CDR2 SFDVKD. CDR3 nucleotide sequence: TGTGCCACCAGTGATTCGAGGACAGGCTACGAGCAGTACTTC. It yields the protein CATSDSRTGYEQYF.

The chain employs TRBV9 and TRBJ2-1; 11 nucleotides agree with TRBD2. V trimming: 2 bases; J trimming: 0 bases; junction bases outside the gene matches: 7. Germline CDR1 reads SGDLS; CDR2 reads YYNGEE. The length of the CDR3 is 18 residues. CDR3 sequence: CASSVLTSGALSYNEQFF. CDR3 bases: TGTGCCAGCAGCGTCCTGACTAGCGGGGCCCTCTCCTACAATGAGCAGTTCTTC.

This clone was counted once. This chain joins TRBV27 and TRBJ2-1; 13 positions agree with TRBD2. The germline V gene has CDR1 MNHEY and CDR2 SMNVEV (reference sequence). The CDR3 covers 16 residues. Unmatched junction bases numbered 7, after V lost 6 bases and J lost 5 bases. CDR3 amino acids: CASRRQGLAGNNEQFF. CDR3 in DNA: TGTGCCAGCAGACGTCAGGGACTAGCGGGAAACAATGAGCAGTTCTTC.

The chain has TRBV30 and TRBJ2-5; 9 positions agree with TRBD2. With V trimmed by 5 bases and J by 4 bases, 2 bases remained unmatched. This CDR3 has 12 residues. Germline CDR1 is GTSNPN and CDR2 is SVGIG (reference sequence). CDR3 residues: CAWGSGGETQYF. The CDR3 bases are TGTGCCTGGGGTAGCGGGGGAGAGACCCAGTACTTC.

The chain is built from TRBV4-1 and TRBJ2-1; 8 bases align to TRBD1. Germline CDR1 and CDR2: MGHRA and YSYEKL. Losses at the gene ends were 5 bases for V and 4 bases for J; bases not matched to a gene: 4. CDR3 size: 14 residues. The CDR3 nucleotides are TGCGCCAGCAGCGATGACAGGGGTTACAATGAGCAGTTCTTC. This translates into CASSDDRGYNEQFF.

V gene TRBV4-2 combines with J gene TRBJ2-2; D not resolved. The CDR3 has 15 residues. Germline V CDR1 and CDR2: LGHNA, YNFKEQ. Between the trimmed V and J ends, which lost 0 bases and 5 bases, there was a span of 10 bases. The CDR3 coding sequence is TGTGCCAGCAGCCAAGATTCCTTTACTACCGGGGAGCTGTTTTTT. The encoded protein is CASSQDSFTTGELFF.

The chain has TRBV5-1 and TRBJ2-3; a weak D match, TRBD2 (6 bases). The CDR3 is 14 amino acids. Germline CDR1 SGHRS, CDR2 YFSETQ. V was cut by 7 bases and J by 4 bases, with 16 bases left in between. CDR3 region: CASGGGIRADTQYF. As DNA, the CDR3 is TGCGCCAGCGGCGGAGGGATTAGGGCAGATACGCAGTATTTT. Full variable domain (rest looked up from reference TRBV5-1 and TRBJ2-3): KAGVTQTPRYLIKTRGQQVTLSCSPISGHRSVSWYQQTPGQGLQFLFEYFSETQRNKGNFPGRFSGRQFSNSRSEMNVSTLELGDSALYLCASGGGIRADTQYFGPGTRLTVL.

The chain uses TRBV7-2 and TRBJ2-5, with TRBD2 matching over 7 bases. Trimming removed 5 bases from V and 5 bases from J; junction bases left unmatched: 8. The CDR3 consists of 14 residues. Germline V gene sequence: CDR1 SGHTA, CDR2 FQGNSA. CDR3 sequence (DNA): TGTGCCAGCAGCCCGGGGACTATGCGGGAGACCCAGTACTTC. Translating gives CASSPGTMRETQYF.

The chain couples TRBV7-6 to TRBJ1-1, with unresolved D. CDR3 length: 14 amino acids. Trimming pared 1 base from V and 2 bases from J, leaving 8 bases between. CDR1 and CDR2 (germline): SGHVS, FNYEAQ. For the CDR3, the DNA is TGTGCCAGCAGCTTAGGCCAACTAAACACTGAAGCTTTCTTT. It yields the protein CASSLGQLNTEAFF.

This chain uses TRBV28 with TRBJ2-5, with 9 bases matching TRBD1. CDR3 length: 15 amino acids. CDR1 MDHEN and CDR2 SYDVKM come from the germline V gene. V gave up 5 bases and J gave up 1 base; unmatched junction bases: 5. As DNA, the CDR3 is TGTGCCAGCAGTCCCCGGGACAGGGTCCAAGAGACCCAGTACTTC. Translating gives CASSPRDRVQETQYF.

The chain carries TRBV5-1 and TRBJ1-2; no reliable D call. V was cut by 0 bases and J by 3 bases, with 9 bases left in between. Germline CDR1 reads SGHRS; CDR2 reads YFSETQ. This CDR3 region has 14 residues. CDR3 bases: TGCGCCAGCAGCTTGGCAGGTTGGGACTATGGCTACACCTTC. This sequence encodes CASSLAGWDYGYTF.

The DNA for the CDR3 is TGTGCCAGTAGTATTTCCCAATTGAGGGGCTACACCTTC. Its translation: CASSISQLRGYTF. This sequence joins TRBV19 and TRBJ1-2; D not resolved. The germline CDR1 and CDR2 sequences are LNHDA and SQIVND (reference sequence). There are 13 residues in the CDR3. Trimming cost V 3 bases and J 8 bases, with 13 bases left between them.

V is TRBV5-1 and J is TRBJ2-3, with 9 bases matching TRBD2. V shed 0 bases, J shed 3 bases, and the junction held 2 bases outside the gene matches. The CDR3 is 15 residues long. Germline CDR1 reads SGHRS; CDR2 reads YFSETQ. The CDR3 spells CASSLGTSGTDTQYF. The CDR3 DNA reads TGCGCCAGCAGCTTGGGAACTAGCGGGACAGATACGCAGTATTTT.

For this clone: Additional DNA sequences in this sample encode the identical CDR3. The chain combines TRBV5-1 with TRBJ2-1; TRBD2 aligns across 11 bases. Germline loops: CDR1 SGHRS, CDR2 YFSETQ. Trimming cost V 2 bases and J 2 bases; bases outside gene matches: 3. The CDR3 has 16 amino acids. The CDR3 sequence: CASSLPLAGAYNEQFF. The CDR3 DNA is TGCGCCAGCAGCTTACCACTAGCGGGAGCCTACAATGAGCAGTTCTTC.

The rearrangement joins TRBV4-3 to TRBJ2-3; D not resolved. CDR1 and CDR2 from the germline V gene are LGHNA and YSLEER. V was clipped by 1 base and J by 1 base, with 9 bases between them. The CDR3 sequence is 15 residues long. CDR3 amino acids: CASSQAILRTDTQYF. Written as DNA, the CDR3 is TGCGCCAGCAGCCAAGCGATTCTACGCACAGATACGCAGTATTTT.

The genes are TRBV25-1 and TRBJ1-6; no definite D call. The CDR3 is 14 residues long. Trimming took off 6 bases at V and 4 bases at J, with 10 bases between the two ends. Germline-derived CDR1 and CDR2 are MGHDK and SYGVNS. The CDR3 loop is CASRRAPYNSPLHF. In nucleotides, the CDR3 is TGTGCCAGCAGGCGGGCGCCGTATAATTCACCCCTCCACTTT.

The chain recombines TRBV28 with TRBJ1-1; 7 bases are shared with TRBD1. The CDR3 consists of 16 residues. Losses at the gene ends were 5 bases for V and 5 bases for J; bases not matched to a gene: 14. Germline V gene lookup returns CDR1 MDHEN and CDR2 SYDVKM. CDR3 sequence: CASSPVSAGGGTEAFF. The CDR3 nucleotides are TGTGCCAGCAGTCCCGTATCGGCAGGGGGAGGAACTGAAGCTTTCTTT.

V is TRBV4-3 and J is TRBJ1-2; 7 bases match TRBD1. This CDR3 contains 16 residues. Germline assignment: CDR1 LGHNA and CDR2 YSLEER. V gave up 4 bases and J gave up 5 bases; unmatched junction bases: 13. The CDR3 protein is CASSRNLGTVGYGYTF. CDR3 coding DNA: TGCGCCAGCAGCCGCAACCTCGGGACAGTGGGGTATGGCTACACCTTC.

This clone has just one count. The rearrangement links TRBV3-1 (or the pseudogene TRBV3-2) to TRBJ2-5; 14 bases map to TRBD2. Germline values: CDR1 LGHDT, CDR2 YNNKEL (reference sequence). Trimming cost V 0 bases and J 7 bases; bases outside gene matches: 7. The CDR3 is 17 residues long. CDR3 residues: CASSQDRGTSGSLTQYF. The CDR3 DNA reads as TGTGCCAGCAGCCAAGATCGTGGGACTAGCGGGAGCTTGACCCAGTACTTC.